This T cell receptor (beta chain) was sequenced during a study of blood T cell repertoires in COVID-19. The wider study: Donors in the United States, Italy and Spain gave samples during acute or convalescent COVID-19. PBMCs, B-cell-depleted T cells, or T cells provided the cDNA or gDNA that made up the material.

The CDR3 has 16 residues. The junction had 10 bases not matched to a gene; V was cut back by 4 bases and J by 2 bases. Germline V gene data show CDR1 as MGHRA and CDR2 as YSYEKL. Original analysis: Reference gene primer amplification in the assay estimated nucleated cell counts. Sequenced by immunoSEQ multiplex PCR; TCRdb stores in-frame clones only, minus some. That table supplies the V and J calls and clone size; D and trimming were determined from the DNA. The sample has fewer than 200,000 clones, about 85% seen once; the top ten hold approximately 9.8%. The specimen was peripheral blood. This TCR was recovered from a woman older than 75 with acute or convalescent COVID-19. The J gene is TRBJ1-1, the V gene TRBV4-1; 7 positions match TRBD1. CDR3 DNA: TGCGCCAGCAGCCTCTTAGGACAGGCAAAAAACACTGAAGCTTTCTTT. It translates to CASSLLGQAKNTEAFF.